This T cell receptor (beta chain) was recorded in a study of blood T cell repertoires in COVID-19. Study-level information: Italy, Spain and the United States were the sources of the convalescent and acute COVID-19 samples. PBMCs, B-cell-depleted T cells, or T cells provided the cDNA or gDNA that made up the material.

The CDR3 has 16 amino acids. The trim removed 0 bases at V and 5 bases at J, leaving 10 bases unmatched. Germline lookup yields CDR1 SGHRS and CDR2 YFSETQ. Original handling: Amplification with reference gene primers provided the estimates of nucleated cell counts. Repertoires were generated with immunoSEQ multiplex PCR, while TCRdb's copy carries only in-frame clones and drops some. V, J and clone size are those of that table, while D and trimming were read from the DNA. The table lists around 250,000 clones, 75% to 90% of them singletons, with 3.5% to 5% in the top ten. The chain is built from TRBV5-1 and TRBJ2-5; 7 bases line up with TRBD2. The TCR sequence derives from a woman aged 40 to 50 who had recovered from COVID-19. The sample taken for sequencing was peripheral blood. The CDR3 here is CASSLAPNGGLETQYF. The CDR3 DNA reads as TGCGCCAGCAGCTTGGCCCCTAACGGGGGGTTGGAGACCCAGTACTTC.